The next 8 T cell receptor beta chains were all read from a single sample in a study of identical twins. Each CDR3 protein is one row after TCRdb ran MiXCR on the 5' RACE reads. The profile shows fewer than 800,000 distinct CDR3 sequences, around 7.5% of them singletons. In addition, the sample was reused for a study of yellow fever vaccine responses in identical twins.

Specimen: PBMCs. The receptors were gathered from a woman younger than 35 in good health.

This clonotype was observed a few times. The V gene is TRBV15, the J gene TRBJ2-1, with 7 bases lining up with TRBD2. CDR3 length: 15 residues. The ends lost 2 bases at V and 5 bases at J; junction bases unmatched: 6. CDR1 and CDR2 from the germline V gene are LNHNV and YYDKDF (reference sequence). DNA for the CDR3: TGTGCCACCAGCAGACCGGGGGGAGACGACAATGAGCAGTTCTTC. Its protein is CATSRPGGDDNEQFF. Using reference TRBV15 and TRBJ2-1 for the parts outside the CDR3, the full variable domain is DAMVIQNPRYQVTQFGKPVTLSCSQTLNHNVMYWYQQKSSQAPKLLFHYYDKDFNNEADTPDNFQSRRPNTSFCFLDIRSPGLGDTAMYLCATSRPGGDDNEQFFGPGTRLTVL.

The rearrangement links TRBV20-1 to TRBJ2-1; the D is unclear. V was shortened by 3 bases and J by 9 bases, with 9 bases between the two germline ends. Germline CDR1 DFQATT, CDR2 SNEGSKA (reference sequence). The CDR3 is made up of 11 amino acids. Here the CDR3 reads CSARLYGEQFF. CDR3 nucleotide sequence: TGCAGTGCTAGGCTATACGGTGAGCAGTTCTTC.

Many counts were recorded for this clonotype. This rearrangement joins TRBV9 to TRBJ2-2; no clear D. The CDR3 has 13 residues. Germline loops: CDR1 SGDLS, CDR2 YYNGEE. V was clipped by 0 bases and J by 3 bases, with 3 bases between them. The CDR3 region has the DNA TGTGCCAGCAGCGTAGAGTACACCGGGGAGCTGTTTTTT. This codes for CASSVEYTGELFF.

Only a few counts were recorded for this clonotype. The chain links TRBV5-1 to TRBJ2-7, with D possibly being TRBD1 or TRBD2 (5 bases each). The CDR3 runs to 15 residues. The V end lost 4 bases, the J end lost 0 bases, and 14 bases lay between the germline ends. The germline gives CDR1 SGHRS, CDR2 YFSETQ. The CDR3 here is CASSSRGALSYEQYF. The CDR3 nucleotides read TGCGCCAGCAGCAGCCGAGGGGCCCTCTCCTACGAGCAGTACTTC.

This clonotype showed up many times. The rearrangement uses TRBV20-1 and TRBJ2-1; TRBD2 aligns across 10 bases. The CDR3 length is 18 residues. V gave up 0 bases and J gave up 7 bases; unmatched junction bases: 15. Germline V CDR1 and CDR2: DFQATT, SNEGSKA (reference sequence). CDR3 sequence reads: CSARDPSGASGGRNEQFF. CDR3 nucleotide sequence: TGCAGTGCTAGAGACCCCTCGGGGGCTAGCGGGGGAAGAAATGAGCAGTTCTTC.

V gene TRBV27 combines with J gene TRBJ1-2, with 7 bases fitting TRBD1. J gave up 3 bases and V 0 bases, and 4 bases lay outside the gene matches. The CDR3 loop spans 15 amino acids. Per the germline V gene, CDR1 is MNHEY and CDR2 is SMNVEV (reference sequence). The CDR3 loop is CASSLSSGGDYGYTF. The CDR3 coding sequence is TGTGCCAGCAGTTTATCGTCAGGGGGGGACTATGGCTACACCTTC.

This clonotype was seen a few times. CDR3 DNA sequence: TGTGCCAGCAGCCACCGGGACAGAAGCACAGATACGCAGTATTTT. Translated: CASSHRDRSTDTQYF. J is TRBJ2-3 and V is TRBV7-9; the match to TRBD1 covers 7 bases. From germline, CDR1 is SEHNR and CDR2 FQNEAQ (reference sequence). This CDR3 comprises 15 residues. V shed 5 bases, J shed 0 bases, and the junction held 5 bases outside the gene matches.

In this sample, this clonotype turned up many times. This chain joins TRBV5-1 and TRBJ2-2; D is perhaps TRBD1 (6 bases). Germline CDR1 and CDR2: SGHRS and YFSETQ. Trimming shortened V by 0 bases and J by 3 bases, and 9 bases separated the two germline ends. This CDR3 has 15 amino acids. CDR3 sequence reads: CASSLDRADTGELFF. The CDR3 nucleotides are TGCGCCAGCAGCTTGGACAGGGCTGACACCGGGGAGCTGTTTTTT.